The clone carrying this TCR beta chain was seen ten or more times. Its target is unknown. Germline V lookup: CDR1 SGHVS, CDR2 FQNEAQ. CDR3 length equals 17 residues. Trimming removed 4 bases at V and 0 bases at J, with 17 bases between. This specimen comes from a study of T cell repertoires in cytomegalovirus infection. The study, taken as a whole, reports: There were HLA-C-restricted CMV-specific TCR beta clonotypes dominating the ex vivo response.

TCRdb used MiXCR to reprocess the reads, holding one entry per CDR3 protein. The sample has nearly 650,000 distinct CDR3 sequences, less than 25% seen once. Sequenced material: CD8+ T cells from PBMCs. This TCR came from a human donor in good health (CMV status not recorded). Some clones in this sample may be carry-over from other donors' samples. V is TRBV7-8 and J is TRBJ2-3; the D is unclear. The CDR3 coding sequence is TGTGCCAGCAGCTCCCCCCGGACCCGTGGTAGCACAGATACGCAGTATTTT. Amino acids: CASSSPRTRGSTDTQYF.